Described below is a single TCR beta chain sequence and its context. Its antigen is unknown. This sample was included in a study of T cell responses to AZD1222 COVID-19 vaccine. Study overall: Second doses that came at about 4 or about 12 weeks were put together. General study findings and limits: The sample set comprised mostly white British donors with more females, and clonal diversity was possibly underestimated.

Trimming took 6 bases from V and 0 from J, leaving 14 bases between them. The CDR3 contains 15 residues. Looked up from germline, CDR1 is LNHDA and CDR2 is SQIVND (reference sequence). The method was immunoSEQ multiplex PCR; TCRdb's version includes in-frame clones alone and lacks a portion of them. The data contain 120,000 to 150,000 clones, around nine tenths of them seen just once; the ten biggest clones take up more than 1.4%. The sequencing here drew on peripheral blood, taken on day 0 of AZD1222 vaccination. V is TRBV19 and J is TRBJ1-1; perhaps TRBD1 as D (5 bases). This clonotype was sampled from an adult in good health. The DNA for the CDR3 is TGTGCCAGTAGGACACAGGACATCATGAACACTGAAGCTTTCTTT. Translated, it gives CASRTQDIMNTEAFF.